The 17 T cell receptor beta chains below come from one sample, sequenced in a study of T cell changes during pregnancy in multiple sclerosis. This table comes from immunoSEQ multiplex PCR, and its TCRdb copy is limited to in-frame clones, with some not included. The sample has about 39,000 clones, 90% to 95% seen once. The sample in question was CD4+ T cells from peripheral blood mononuclear cells, obtained after pregnancy. The receptor source for this set is a female donor with multiple sclerosis, enrolled in a pregnancy study.

The rearrangement joins TRBV7-9 to TRBJ1-5; the D is unclear. Trimming took off 3 bases at V and 7 bases at J, with 13 bases between the two ends. CDR3 length: 14 residues. CDR1 is SEHNR, CDR2 FQNEAQ, per germline (reference sequence). The CDR3 here is CASSFNSERQPQHF. In DNA form, the CDR3 reads TGTGCCAGCAGCTTTAATTCCGAGCGACAGCCCCAGCATTTT.

This sequence joins TRBV4-1 and TRBJ1-2; 8 bases agree with TRBD1. The CDR3 spans 15 residues. CDR1 is MGHRA, CDR2 YSYEKL, per germline. Trimming removed 4 bases from V and 6 bases from J; junction bases left unmatched: 10. CDR3 nucleotide sequence: TGCGCCAGCAGCCTCCTGACACAGGGGGAGGATGGCTACACCTTC. It specifies CASSLLTQGEDGYTF.

CDR3 region: CASSLVSVTGDEQYF. CDR3 DNA: TGTGCCAGCAGCTTAGTATCGGTTACCGGGGACGAGCAGTACTTC. The chain combines TRBV7-6 with TRBJ2-7, with a tentative D call TRBD2 (5 bases). This CDR3 comprises 15 residues. V was shortened by 1 base and J by 5 bases, with 15 bases between the two germline ends. Looked up from germline, CDR1 is SGHVS and CDR2 is FNYEAQ.

This chain joins TRBV9 and TRBJ2-5; 11 nucleotides match TRBD2. With V trimmed by 4 bases and J by 1 base, 3 bases remained unmatched. From germline, CDR1 is SGDLS and CDR2 YYNGEE. CDR3 length: 15 residues. The CDR3 DNA reads as TGTGCCAGCAGCCGACTAGCGGGACCCCAAGAGACCCAGTACTTC. It translates to CASSRLAGPQETQYF.

V gene TRBV6-1 combines with J gene TRBJ1-1, with D possibly TRBD1 on 6 matching bases. The CDR3 has 13 amino acids. Germline CDR1 and CDR2: MNHNS and SASEGT. The V and J ends lost 3 bases and 10 bases respectively, with 15 bases between them. CDR3 DNA: TGTGCCAGCAGTGAGCAACAGGGTTACCCAGCTTTCTTT. Protein sequence: CASSEQQGYPAFF.

The J gene is TRBJ2-7, the V gene TRBV27; maybe TRBD2 (6 bases). This CDR3 is 14 amino acids long. Trimming removed 6 bases at V and 0 bases at J, with 12 bases between. The germline CDR1 and CDR2 sequences are MNHEY and SMNVEV (reference sequence). CDR3: CASRGGLLSYEQYF. CDR3 nucleotides: TGTGCCAGCAGGGGGGGACTCCTCTCCTACGAGCAGTACTTC.

As regards this clone: The junction differs from germline at one of its ends, possibly a read error. This CDR3 is also generated by other DNA sequences in the sample. The chain couples TRBV5-4 to TRBJ2-1, with TRBD2 matching 9 bases. Germline values: CDR1 SGHNT, CDR2 YYREEE (reference sequence). The CDR3 sequence is 16 residues long. This CDR3 reads CASSLAELAGTNEQFF. CDR3 nucleotides: TGTGCCAGCAGCTTGGCCGAACTAGCGGGTACCAATGAGCAATTCTTC.

As DNA, the CDR3 is TGTGCCAGCGATTTGGGGGGTGGCTACACCTTC. Translated: CASDLGGGYTF. The chain recombines TRBV6-5 with TRBJ1-2; maybe TRBD1 (5 bases). This CDR3 comprises 11 residues. Trimming took 8 bases from V and 7 from J, leaving 11 bases between them. CDR1 and CDR2 from the germline V gene are MNHEY and SVGAGI.

The CDR3 nucleotides are TGTGCCACCAGCAGAGACTTTAGACAGGGGGCTAAAAATTCACCCCTCCACTTT. This translates into CATSRDFRQGAKNSPLHF. The V call is TRBV15, the J call TRBJ1-6; 10 nucleotides align to TRBD1. Germline values: CDR1 LNHNV, CDR2 YYDKDF (reference sequence). This CDR3 is 18 amino acids long. V shed 0 bases and J 7 bases; nucleotides not matched to a gene: 9.

This clone was detected only once. The chain has TRBV5-6 and TRBJ1-2; no clear D gene. V dropped 4 bases and J dropped 4 bases, with 17 bases sitting between them. The CDR3 sequence is 15 residues long. Germline loops: CDR1 SGHDT, CDR2 YYEEEE. Here the CDR3 reads CASSRLQSGLYGYTF. DNA of the CDR3: TGTGCCAGCAGCCGTTTACAGAGTGGCCTCTATGGCTACACCTTC.

J is TRBJ1-6 and V is TRBV27, with TRBD1 matching over 8 bases. Germline loops: CDR1 MNHEY, CDR2 SMNVEV (reference sequence). Trimming cost V 3 bases and J 10 bases; bases outside gene matches: 8. This CDR3 comprises 15 residues. The CDR3 DNA sequence: TGTGCCAGCAGTTTCCTAGACAGGGGCGGCTCACCCCTCCACTTT. It is translated as CASSFLDRGGSPLHF.

The chain joins TRBV25-1 to TRBJ1-6; D ambiguous. Between the trimmed V and J ends, which lost 4 bases and 0 bases, there was a span of 13 bases. CDR3 length: 17 residues. Germline values: CDR1 MGHDK, CDR2 SYGVNS. This chain's CDR3 is CASSGGLRSSYNSPLHF. The CDR3, as DNA: TGTGCCAGCAGTGGAGGGCTCCGGAGCTCCTATAATTCACCCCTCCACTTT.

This chain uses TRBV2 with TRBJ2-1; a possible D gene is TRBD2 (6 bases). The ends were cut back, 5 bases at V and 4 bases at J, with 15 bases in the middle. Germline values: CDR1 SNHLY, CDR2 FYNNEI. The CDR3 extends over 15 amino acids. The CDR3 spells CASSPRGRPYNEQFF. The CDR3 DNA sequence: TGTGCCAGCAGTCCGCGGGGCAGGCCGTACAATGAGCAGTTCTTC.

The chain is built from TRBV30 and TRBJ2-7; TRBD1 matches at 7 bases. This CDR3 spans 13 amino acids. CDR1 and CDR2 (germline): GTSNPN, SVGIG (reference sequence). Germline trimming cut 4 bases from V and 3 bases from J; bases unmatched to any gene: 6. CDR3 region: CAWTRDRNYEQYF. In DNA form, the CDR3 reads TGTGCCTGGACCAGGGACAGAAACTACGAGCAGTACTTC. Using reference TRBV30 and TRBJ2-7 for the parts outside the CDR3, the full variable domain is SQTIHQWPATLVQPVGSPLSLECTVEGTSNPNLYWYRQAAGRGLQLLFYSVGIGQISSEVPQNLSASRPQDRQFILSSKKLLLSDSGFYLCAWTRDRNYEQYFGPGTRLTVT.

The chain recombines TRBV6-5 with TRBJ1-4; no firm D call. The CDR3 length is 14 residues. The V end lost 6 bases, the J end lost 0 bases, and 8 bases lay between the germline ends. From germline, CDR1 is MNHEY and CDR2 SVGAGI. CDR3: CASRFTATNEKLFF. The CDR3 DNA sequence: TGTGCCAGCAGATTCACTGCAACTAATGAAAAACTGTTTTTT.

The rearrangement uses TRBV6-1 and TRBJ2-1; the match to TRBD1 covers 9 bases. The CDR3 contains 15 residues. The V gene's germline CDR1 is MNHNS and CDR2 SASEGT. Losses at the gene ends were 8 bases for V and 9 bases for J; bases not matched to a gene: 14. CDR3 DNA: TGTGCCAGCGGAGGGGTGGGACAGGGATCAGCTGAGCAGTTCTTC. The encoded protein is CASGGVGQGSAEQFF.

The V call is TRBV7-9, the J call TRBJ2-1, with TRBD1 matching 11 bases. Germline-derived CDR1 and CDR2 are SEHNR and FQNEAQ (reference sequence). The CDR3 spans 19 residues. V lost 5 bases, J lost 0 bases, and 12 bases stayed unmatched. As DNA, the CDR3 is TGTGCCAGCAGCATAACCCGGGACAGGGGGAAGGTCTCCTACAATGAGCAGTTCTTC. Translating it yields CASSITRDRGKVSYNEQFF. The complete variable domain, with remaining parts taken from reference TRBV7-9 and TRBJ2-1, reads DTGVSQNPRHKITKRGQNVTFRCDPISEHNRLYWYRQTLGQGPEFLTYFQNEAQLEKSRLLSDRFSAERPKGSFSTLEIQRTEQGDSAMYLCASSITRDRGKVSYNEQFFGPGTRLTVL.